This T cell receptor beta chain was identified during a study of beta chain features in type 1 diabetes (dated by TCRdb to between 2017 and 2018). Some background on the complete study: No differences in mean age, gender distribution, total cell number or subset yield were found between patients and healthy donors. A total of approximately 110,000,000 sorted cells were examined across all samples, and a strong correlation was observed between cell number per subset and RNA yield. The study compared TCRB repertoires of sorted circulating CD4+ T cell subsets between recently diagnosed type 1 diabetes patients and matched healthy donors. Regulatory and stem cell-like memory subsets were isolated from only 8 patients and 8 healthy donors, whereas naive and central memory subsets came from all 30 or so donors. What the authors observed across the whole study: Because cDNA was sequenced instead of genomic DNA, activated cells with high expression could be over-represented, although the groups did not differ in activation or CD3 levels. HLA sub-analyses involved small numbers of individuals, so any influence of HLA type on TCRB rearrangement remained unresolved. At VDJ recombination sites, patients with type 1 diabetes made fewer insertions and deleted more nucleotides, a pattern implying thymic rearrangement abnormalities. Naive, central memory and regulatory TCRB repertoires appeared to be more alike among patients than among healthy donors. PCR may preferentially amplify shorter templates, but because patient and control samples were amplified and corrected together, any resulting skew would affect both groups equally. In all four CD4+ subsets, TCRB CDR3 length was moderately but significantly shorter in type 1 diabetes patients.

All of the isolated RNA was reverse transcribed with the High Capacity cDNA Reverse Transcription Kit, so expressed TCRB transcripts were sequenced. Deep immunoSEQ sequencing was applied to naive, central memory and regulatory T cell samples, giving an average of roughly 3.5 million total reads per sample. Sorted cells were lysed in RLT buffer and RNA was extracted with DNase-treated RNeasy Micro or Mini kits, depending on cell number. Each cell subset was processed on its own to prevent cross-contamination, while patient and healthy donor samples were processed together. TCRB sequences were amplified from cDNA with the immunoSEQ multiplex PCR, producing 87-bp fragments spanning the CDR3 region. Sequencing of the amplicons was done on the Illumina HiSeq platform. The original methods were these. PCR bias was computationally corrected using synthetic template baselines, reads within Hamming distance 2 were collapsed, and singletons that could not be merged were discarded. Reads were aligned against IMGT to assign V, D and J genes, CDR3 length and insertions or deletions at six rearrangement sites. Clonotype counts were normalized to sorted cell number within each subset before computing true diversity and Gini coefficients with the tcR R package. The overlap coefficient, calculated on TCRB nucleotide sequences, was used to quantify repertoire sharing. As a proxy for the pre-selection repertoire, out-of-frame TCRB sequences from naive cells were analyzed. Imported from immuneACCESS, the table was reduced by TCRdb to in-frame sequences with V and J called. These copies leave out some clones; in studies compared against another copy, an unresolved V gene accounts for under half, and the cause of the remainder is not known. That table supplies the V and J calls and clone size; D and trimming were determined from the DNA. This sample gives 250,000 to 300,000 clones in total; 20% to 25% of them show up just once. The leading ten clones occupy around 0.011% of the sample.

According to the germline V gene, CDR1 reads SGHTA and CDR2 reads FQGTGA. V is trimmed back by 2 bases and J by 2 bases, and the junction contains 4 bases that no gene match accounts for. The CDR3, from cysteine to phenylalanine, totals 15 residues. Solely the CDR3 DNA is kept, with 45 bases framed from the first base. A single peripheral blood draw of 95 to 150 mL on average was collected from each donor into heparinised tubes. Using a panel that included CD45RO, CCR7, CD25, CD127, CD95 and CD27, naive, central memory, regulatory and stem cell-like memory CD4+ T cells were sorted on a BD FACSAria II. Purity was above 95% for every sorted population. PBMCs were separated immediately by Lymphoprep density gradient centrifugation and were stained directly, without being cultured. So that batch effects would be minimized, each experiment stained and sorted samples in pairs, pairing one healthy donor with one patient.

This clone was seen a handful of times. Its specific antigen is unknown. No base qualities exist here, and no much larger clone lies one base off it. The origin of this receptor is a woman in her 30s with type 1 diabetes. The chain employs TRBV7-3 and TRBJ2-3, and 7 bases in between align with TRBD2. The specimen was naive CD4+ T cells from blood. The cell subset or site label, as the study defines it: true naive CD4+ T cells. The nucleotides are TGTGCCAGCAGCTTAGGGGCGGGAGCCACAGATACGCAGTATTTT. The resulting protein is CASSLGAGATDTQYF.